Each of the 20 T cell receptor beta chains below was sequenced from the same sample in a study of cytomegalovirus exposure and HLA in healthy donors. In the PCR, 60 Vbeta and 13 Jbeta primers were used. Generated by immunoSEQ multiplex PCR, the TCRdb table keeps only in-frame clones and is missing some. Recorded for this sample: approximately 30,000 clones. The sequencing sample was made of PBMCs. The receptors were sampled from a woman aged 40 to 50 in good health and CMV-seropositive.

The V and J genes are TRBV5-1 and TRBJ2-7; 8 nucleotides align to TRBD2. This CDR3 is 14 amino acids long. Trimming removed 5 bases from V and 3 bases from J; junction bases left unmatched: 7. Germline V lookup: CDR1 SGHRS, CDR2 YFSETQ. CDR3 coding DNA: TGCGCCAGCAGGATGGCGGGAGGAAACTACGAGCAGTACTTC. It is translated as CASRMAGGNYEQYF.

CDR3 nucleotides: TGTGCCAGCAGGCAGGGTAATCAGCCCCAGCATTTT. Encoded protein: CASRQGNQPQHF. The chain is built from TRBV28 and TRBJ1-5, with D possibly matching TRBD1 (5 bases). The V end was cut by 6 bases, the J end by 4 bases, with 7 bases between. Per germline, CDR1 MDHEN and CDR2 SYDVKM. There are 12 residues in the CDR3.

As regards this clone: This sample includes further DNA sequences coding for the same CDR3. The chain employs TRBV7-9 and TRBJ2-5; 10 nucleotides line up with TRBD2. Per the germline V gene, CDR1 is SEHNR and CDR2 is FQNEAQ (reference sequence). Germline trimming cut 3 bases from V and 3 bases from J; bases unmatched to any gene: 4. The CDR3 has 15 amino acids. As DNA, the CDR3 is TGTGCCAGCAGCTTCCCTACTAGCGGGGAAGAGACCCAGTACTTC. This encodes CASSFPTSGEETQYF.

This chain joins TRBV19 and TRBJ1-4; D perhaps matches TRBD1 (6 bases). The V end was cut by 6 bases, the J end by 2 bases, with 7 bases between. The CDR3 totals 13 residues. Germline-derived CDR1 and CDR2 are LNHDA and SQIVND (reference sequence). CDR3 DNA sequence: TGTGCCAGTAGCGGACAGACTAATGAAAAACTGTTTTTT. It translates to CASSGQTNEKLFF.

The CDR3 nucleotides read TGTGCCAGCAGCCTATCTCTTGCGGAGGCTTCGTACAATGAGCAGTTCTTC. It specifies CASSLSLAEASYNEQFF. The chain couples TRBV7-7 to TRBJ2-1; D may be TRBD2 (5 bases). The ends were cut back, 5 bases at V and 4 bases at J, with 21 bases in the middle. This CDR3 is built from 17 residues. Germline assignment: CDR1 SSHAT and CDR2 FNYEAQ (reference sequence).

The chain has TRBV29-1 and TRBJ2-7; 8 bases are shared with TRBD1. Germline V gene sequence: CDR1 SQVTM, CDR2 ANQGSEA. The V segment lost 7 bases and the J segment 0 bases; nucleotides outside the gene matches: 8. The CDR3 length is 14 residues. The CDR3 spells CSASGQGSSYEQYF. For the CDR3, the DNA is TGCAGCGCATCCGGACAGGGCAGCTCCTACGAGCAGTACTTC.

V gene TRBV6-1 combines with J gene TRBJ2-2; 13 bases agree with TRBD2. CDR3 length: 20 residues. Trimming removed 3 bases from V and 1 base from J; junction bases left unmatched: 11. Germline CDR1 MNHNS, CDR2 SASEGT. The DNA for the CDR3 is TGTGCCAGCAGTGAGGGGTTACCGGGACTAGCGGGAAAGAACACCGGGGAGCTGTTTTTT. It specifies CASSEGLPGLAGKNTGELFF.

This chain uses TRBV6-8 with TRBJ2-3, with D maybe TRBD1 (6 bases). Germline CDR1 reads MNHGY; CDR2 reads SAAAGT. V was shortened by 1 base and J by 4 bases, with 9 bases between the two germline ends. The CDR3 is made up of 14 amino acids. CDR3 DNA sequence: TGTGCCAGCAGTTACTTATACAGGGCAGATACGCAGTATTTT. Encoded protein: CASSYLYRADTQYF.

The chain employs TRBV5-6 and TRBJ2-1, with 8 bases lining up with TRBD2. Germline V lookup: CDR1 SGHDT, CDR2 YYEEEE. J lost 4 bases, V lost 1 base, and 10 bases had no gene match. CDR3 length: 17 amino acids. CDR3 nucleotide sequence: TGTGCCAGCAGCTTGTACCGGTTTAGCGGGATGTACAATGAGCAGTTCTTC. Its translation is CASSLYRFSGMYNEQFF.

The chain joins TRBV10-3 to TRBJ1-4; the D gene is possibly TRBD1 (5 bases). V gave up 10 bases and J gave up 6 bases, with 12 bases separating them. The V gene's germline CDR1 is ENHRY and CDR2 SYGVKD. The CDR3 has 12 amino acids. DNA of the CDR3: TGTGCCACCGGGGGGGATGATGAAAAACTGTTTTTT. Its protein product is CATGGDDEKLFF.

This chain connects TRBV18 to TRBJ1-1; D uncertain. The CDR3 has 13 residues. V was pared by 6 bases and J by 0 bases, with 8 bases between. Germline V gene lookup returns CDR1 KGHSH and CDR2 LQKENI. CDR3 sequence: CASSAGMNTEAFF. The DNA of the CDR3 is TGTGCCAGCTCCGCAGGCATGAACACTGAAGCTTTCTTT.

The CDR3 spells CASSLGASGQPQHF. The CDR3 DNA reads as TGTGCCAGCAGCTTAGGCGCGAGTGGTCAGCCCCAGCATTTT. The V and J genes are TRBV7-9 and TRBJ1-5; D call uncertain. The ends were cut back, 1 base at V and 6 bases at J, with 10 bases in the middle. CDR1 and CDR2 from the germline V gene are SEHNR and FQNEAQ (reference sequence). The CDR3 totals 14 residues.

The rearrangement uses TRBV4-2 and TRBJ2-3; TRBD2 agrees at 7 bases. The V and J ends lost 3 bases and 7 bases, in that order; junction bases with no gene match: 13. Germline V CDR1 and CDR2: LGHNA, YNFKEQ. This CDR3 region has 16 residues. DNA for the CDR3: TGTGCCAGCAGCCATACCGAGCGGGATTCCCCACATACGCAGTATTTT. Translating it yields CASSHTERDSPHTQYF.

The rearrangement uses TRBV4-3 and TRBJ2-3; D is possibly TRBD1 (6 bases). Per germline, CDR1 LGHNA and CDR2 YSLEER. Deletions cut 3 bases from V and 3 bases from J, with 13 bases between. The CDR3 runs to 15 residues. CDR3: CASSHNRAMTDTQYF. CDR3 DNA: TGCGCCAGCAGCCATAACAGGGCGATGACAGATACGCAGTATTTT.

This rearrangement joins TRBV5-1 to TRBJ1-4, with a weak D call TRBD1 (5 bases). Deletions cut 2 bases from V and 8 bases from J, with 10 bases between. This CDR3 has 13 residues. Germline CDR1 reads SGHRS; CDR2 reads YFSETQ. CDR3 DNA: TGCGCCAGCAGCTTCGAAAGGACAGAAAAACTGTTTTTT. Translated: CASSFERTEKLFF.

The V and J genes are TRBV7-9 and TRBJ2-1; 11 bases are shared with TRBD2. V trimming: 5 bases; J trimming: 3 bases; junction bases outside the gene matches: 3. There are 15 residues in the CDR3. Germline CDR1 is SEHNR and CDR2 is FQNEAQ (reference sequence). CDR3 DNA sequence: TGTGCCAGCAGCACTAGCGGGAGATACTACAATGAGCAGTTCTTC. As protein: CASSTSGRYYNEQFF.

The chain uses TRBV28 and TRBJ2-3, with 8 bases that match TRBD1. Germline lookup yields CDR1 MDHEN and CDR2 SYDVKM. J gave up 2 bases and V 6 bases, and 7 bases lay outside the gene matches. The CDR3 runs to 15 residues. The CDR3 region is CASSPDRGYTDTQYF. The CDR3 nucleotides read TGTGCCAGCAGCCCAGACAGGGGATACACAGATACGCAGTATTTT. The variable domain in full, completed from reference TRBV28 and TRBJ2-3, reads DVKVTQSSRYLVKRTGEKVFLECVQDMDHENMFWYRQDPGLGLRLIYFSYDVKMKEKGDIPEGYSVSREKKERFSLILESASTNQTSMYLCASSPDRGYTDTQYFGPGTRLTVL.

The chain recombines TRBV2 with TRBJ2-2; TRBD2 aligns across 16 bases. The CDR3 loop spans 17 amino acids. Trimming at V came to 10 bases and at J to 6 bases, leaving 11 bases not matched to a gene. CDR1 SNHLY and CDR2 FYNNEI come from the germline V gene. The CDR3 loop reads CANLGGTSGRGAGELFF. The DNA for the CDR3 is TGTGCCAATCTAGGAGGGACTAGCGGGAGGGGAGCCGGGGAGCTGTTTTTT.

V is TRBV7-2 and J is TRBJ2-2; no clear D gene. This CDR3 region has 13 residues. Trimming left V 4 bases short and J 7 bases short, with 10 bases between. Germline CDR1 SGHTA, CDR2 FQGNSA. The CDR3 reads CASSSHQVGELFF. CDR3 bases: TGTGCCAGCAGCTCGCACCAGGTCGGGGAGCTGTTTTTT.

The CDR3 loop is CASRPRGGDYEQYF. The CDR3 DNA follows: TGTGCCAGCAGACCGCGGGGCGGGGACTACGAGCAGTACTTC. The chain is built from TRBV6-1 and TRBJ2-7; the D gene is possibly TRBD2 (6 bases). V was clipped by 6 bases and J by 3 bases, with 15 bases between them. CDR3 length: 14 residues. Germline values: CDR1 MNHNS, CDR2 SASEGT.